This is a list of T cell receptor beta chains from one sample in a study of EBV T-cell therapy then PD-1 blockade in nasopharyngeal carcinoma. Sequenced by immunoSEQ multiplex PCR; TCRdb stores in-frame clones only, minus some. The sample includes 20,000 to 25,000 clones, over 65% of them seen just once. Their target antigens are unknown. Sequencing was performed on CD8+ T cells from blood, taken at day -245 from a patient whose treatment included autologous EBV-specific T cells and nivolumab. These receptors were obtained from a man aged 40-50 years with nasopharyngeal carcinoma. Both conserved end residues are part of each CDR3. A D gene is named only where the DNA matches it firmly. Where a row states a size, it is once, few, many or the class of an expanded clone; other rows omit it.

size	D	V	J	DNA	CDR3
NA	NA	TRBV6-2/TRBV6-3	TRBJ1-1	TGTGCCAGCAGTTACCCGAGGGGGGCTTTCTTT	CASSYPRGAFF
NA	NA	TRBV29-1	TRBJ1-4	TGCAGCGTTGGAGGTGGAACAACTAATGAAAAACTGTTTTTT	CSVGGGTTNEKLFF
NA	NA	TRBV7-9	TRBJ2-7	TGTGCCAGCAGCTTAGGTTTGACAGTCCCCCACTACTTC	CASSLGLTVPHYF
few	NA	TRBV6-5	TRBJ1-1	TGTGCCAGCACCCTGACAGAGAACACTGAAGCTTTCTTT	CASTLTENTEAFF
NA	NA	TRBV7-6	TRBJ1-1	TGTGCCAGCAGCCTAGGGGTAAGCACTGAAGCTTTCTTT	CASSLGVSTEAFF
once	NA	TRBV7-6	TRBJ2-2	TGTGCCAGCAACCGTGGACAGAAAACCGGGGAGCTGTTTTTT	CASNRGQKTGELFF
NA	NA	TRBV6-6	TRBJ2-7	TGTGCCAGCAGTTACCGTAGGGGAAACGAGCAGTACTTC	CASSYRRGNEQYF
NA	TRBD1	TRBV10-3	TRBJ1-2	TGTGCCATCAGAACACAGGGGGCTCGGGGCTACACCTTC	CAIRTQGARGYTF
once	TRBD1	TRBV28	TRBJ2-1	TGTGCCAGCAGCCTAGACAGGGGGCTCCACAATGAGCAGTTCTTC	CASSLDRGLHNEQFF
NA	TRBD2	TRBV6-5	TRBJ2-7	TGTGCCAGCTATGGGACTAGCGGTTCCTACGAGCAGTACTTC	CASYGTSGSYEQYF
NA	NA	TRBV6-4	TRBJ2-6	TGTGCCAGCAGCACCCGGGGGGCGGAAGGGGCCAACGTCCTGACTTTC	CASSTRGAEGANVLTF
few	NA	TRBV19	TRBJ2-2	TGTGCCAGTAGTATAGGAGGGGGGGGCCCCGGGGAGCTGTTTTTT	CASSIGGGGPGELFF
NA	NA	TRBV27	TRBJ1-2	TGTGCCAGCAGTTCCGACAGCCATGGCTACACCTTC	CASSSDSHGYTF
NA	NA	TRBV2	TRBJ2-1	TGTGCCAGCAAAGCAGGGCACGGGCTTTTGAATGAGCAGTTCTTC	CASKAGHGLLNEQFF
NA	NA	TRBV13	TRBJ2-7	TGTGCCAGCAGTCAGAGCTCCTACGAGCAGTACTTC	CASSQSSYEQYF
NA	NA	TRBV20-1	TRBJ1-1	TGCAGTGCTAGTCGCAGGGGTCGGTGTGAAGCTTTCTTT	CSASRRGRCEAFF
NA	TRBD2	TRBV4-3	TRBJ2-7	TGCGCCAGCAGCCCGGGGACTAGCGGGTTCTACGAGCAGTACTTC	CASSPGTSGFYEQYF
NA	TRBD1	TRBV24-1	TRBJ2-2	TGTGCCACCAGTGGAAACAGGGGTTACACCGGGGAGCTGTTTTTT	CATSGNRGYTGELFF
few	TRBD2	TRBV7-9	TRBJ2-1	TGTGCCAGCAGCTTAGCTCTAGCGGCGGGGGATGAGCAGTTCTTC	CASSLALAAGDEQFF
NA	TRBD2	TRBV6-4	TRBJ2-1	TGTGCCAGCAGTGCGTCTAGCGGGTGGGGTGAGCAGTTCTTC	CASSASSGWGEQFF
NA	TRBD1	TRBV6-5	TRBJ1-2	TGTGCCAGCAGTCCGGTGGGGGACAGGGTGGAGGGCTACACCTTC	CASSPVGDRVEGYTF
NA	NA	TRBV24-1	TRBJ1-4	TGTGCCACCAGTTCCCAGGGGGAAAAACTGTTTTTT	CATSSQGEKLFF
few	NA	TRBV6-4	TRBJ2-3	TGTGCCAGCAGTGAAAACCCGGACGGCACAGATACGCAGTATTTT	CASSENPDGTDTQYF
NA	TRBD2	TRBV5-8	TRBJ2-1	TGTGCCAGCAGCTTGGTCTGGACTAGCGGGAGATACAATGAGCAGTTCTTC	CASSLVWTSGRYNEQFF
NA	NA	TRBV9	TRBJ1-4	TGTGCCAGCAGCGTAGCCCGGGCAGCAACTAATGAAAAACTGTTTTTT	CASSVARAATNEKLFF
NA	TRBD2	TRBV6-2/TRBV6-3	TRBJ2-2	TGTGCCAGCAGCCTAAGACCGGGACTAGCGGGGTGGAACACCGGGGAGCTGTTTTTT	CASSLRPGLAGWNTGELFF
NA	NA	TRBV3-1/TRBV3-2	TRBJ1-5	TGTGCCAGCAGCCAAGATGGCAGGGTAACACAGCCCCAGCATTTT	CASSQDGRVTQPQHF
NA	TRBD2	TRBV6-1	TRBJ2-3	TGTGCCAGCAGTGAGACTAGCGGGGGGGCAGATACGCAGTATTTT	CASSETSGGADTQYF
NA	TRBD1	TRBV7-3	TRBJ1-1	TGTGCCAGCAGCTCTCGGACAGGGGGCGAGGACACTGAAGCTTTCTTT	CASSSRTGGEDTEAFF
medium-sized	NA	TRBV10-3	TRBJ1-1	TGTGCCATCAGTGTGGAGGACCGTCTCTCTGAAGCTTTCTTT	CAISVEDRLSEAFF
NA	TRBD2	TRBV27	TRBJ2-1	TGTGCCAGCAGTTTCCAGCGGGGGCCGCTCTCCTACAATGAGCAGTTCTTC	CASSFQRGPLSYNEQFF
NA	NA	TRBV6-2/TRBV6-3	TRBJ2-7	TGTGCCAGCAGTTACCCCGATATCTACGAGCAGTACTTC	CASSYPDIYEQYF
NA	TRBD1	TRBV6-2/TRBV6-3	TRBJ1-1	TGTGCCAGCAGTTACCCGGGACAGAGGAACACTGAAGCTTTCTTT	CASSYPGQRNTEAFF
NA	TRBD1	TRBV2	TRBJ2-5	TGTGCCAGCAGTGAAGCGGGCGCAGGGGGCCAAGAGACCCAGTACTTC	CASSEAGAGGQETQYF
NA	NA	TRBV4-3	TRBJ2-1	TGCGCCAGCAGCCAAGAGACGGGGACTCCCAATGAGCAGTTCTTC	CASSQETGTPNEQFF
NA	NA	TRBV12-3/TRBV12-4	TRBJ1-2	TGTGCCAGCAGTTTAGCAGGAGGGTACACCTTC	CASSLAGGYTF
NA	TRBD1	TRBV6-4	TRBJ2-3	TGTGCCAGCAGCCCCTCATCGGACAGGTACACAGATACGCAGTATTTT	CASSPSSDRYTDTQYF
NA	TRBD1	TRBV6-4	TRBJ1-1	TGTGCCAGCTCTACGGGACAGGGGAACACTGAAGCTTTCTTT	CASSTGQGNTEAFF
NA	NA	TRBV11-2	TRBJ2-2	TGTGCCAGCAGCTTAGTTCCAGGCATCGGGGAGCTGTTTTTT	CASSLVPGIGELFF
once	TRBD1	TRBV14	TRBJ2-5	TGTGCCAGCAGCCATGTATTACAGGGGGCGCGGGAGACCCAGTACTTC	CASSHVLQGARETQYF
NA	TRBD1	TRBV19	TRBJ1-1	TGTGCCAGTACCCCGACAGGGTATTATACTGAAGCTTTCTTT	CASTPTGYYTEAFF
NA	NA	TRBV30	TRBJ2-7	TGTGCCTGGAGTGACAGGGTTAACTGGGAGCAGTACTTC	CAWSDRVNWEQYF
NA	TRBD1	TRBV4-1	TRBJ2-2	TGCGCCAGCAGCCCCTTCACAGGGGCGAACGGGGAGCTGTTTTTT	CASSPFTGANGELFF
NA	NA	TRBV6-5	TRBJ2-2	TGTGCCAGCAGTTTCCAGGGAGTGTCCGGGGAGCTGTTTTTT	CASSFQGVSGELFF
once	NA	TRBV7-8	TRBJ2-7	TGTGCCAGCAGCTTAACCCCCGGGAATACCTACGAGCAGTACTTC	CASSLTPGNTYEQYF
NA	NA	TRBV5-5	TRBJ2-7	TGTGCCAGCAGCTTGTTGATGGCGGTGAGCCCCTACGAGCAGTACTTC	CASSLLMAVSPYEQYF
medium-sized	NA	TRBV15	TRBJ2-5	TGTGCCACCAGCCATGTTGCGGGAGAGACCCAGTACTTC	CATSHVAGETQYF
NA	NA	TRBV4-1	TRBJ2-7	TGCGCCAGCAGCCATCCTAGCCACATACTTTTCGGGAACGAGCAGTACTTC	CASSHPSHILFGNEQYF
NA	NA	TRBV12-3/TRBV12-4	TRBJ2-7	TGTGCCAGCAGTTCGCCGGGATCATACTTC	CASSSPGSYF
NA	NA	TRBV28	TRBJ2-6	TGTGCCAGCAGATTCTTAAACGGGGCCGCGCCCTCTGGGGCCAACGTCCTGACTTTC	CASRFLNGAAPSGANVLTF
few	NA	TRBV28	TRBJ2-7	TGTGCCAGCAGTTTTACGGAGACCTACGAGCAGTACTTC	CASSFTETYEQYF
NA	TRBD1	TRBV7-6	TRBJ2-7	TGTGCCAGCAGCTTAGGCAGGGGACAGACCTACGAGCAGTACTTC	CASSLGRGQTYEQYF
NA	TRBD1	TRBV12-3/TRBV12-4	TRBJ1-1	TGTGCCAGCATTGACAGGGCGAACACTGAAGCTTTCTTT	CASIDRANTEAFF
NA	TRBD2	TRBV6-4	TRBJ2-1	TGTGCCAGCAGTGAAGGAGCGGGGCAAGGGAATGAGCAGTTCTTC	CASSEGAGQGNEQFF
few	NA	TRBV2	TRBJ1-1	TGTGCCAGCAGTGAAAGGTTGGCGGGTGGAGCTTTCTTT	CASSERLAGGAFF
NA	TRBD1	TRBV19	TRBJ1-2	TGTGCCAGTAGTATCGGGACAGGACTTCGCTACACCTTC	CASSIGTGLRYTF
NA	NA	TRBV9	TRBJ1-4	TGTGCCAGCAGAGGACCCACGGAGAATGAAAAACTGTTTTTT	CASRGPTENEKLFF